This note documents a single T cell receptor beta chain sequence. Its antigen is not known. Profiled with immunoSEQ multiplex PCR; TCRdb holds only in-frame clones, not every one. There are 170,000 or so clones in the sample; around nine tenths occur only once, and about 1.6% lies in the top ten. CDR3 length: 16 amino acids. The germline V gene has CDR1 LGHNA and CDR2 YSLEER. V shed 0 bases and J shed 9 bases, with 15 bases lying between them. This entry comes from a study of T cell responses to AZD1222 COVID-19 vaccine. Overall study results and limits: At baseline, seropositivity was found in only six or seven AZD1222 recipients.

This receptor was taken from an adult in good health. The gene calls are TRBV4-3 and TRBJ1-6, with no clear D. Sequencing was performed on peripheral blood, taken on day 0 of AZD1222 vaccination. CDR3 DNA: TGCGCCAGCAGCCAAGAAAGGTCCGGGGATGGTTCACCCCTCCACTTT. As protein: CASSQERSGDGSPLHF.